The clone carrying this TCR beta chain was seen only a few times. The antigen is unknown. What the library attached to individual cDNA molecules were unique molecular identifiers. TCRdb reprocessed the reads with MiXCR, giving one entry per CDR3 protein. Of about 5,100 distinct CDR3 sequences listed, around 50% are singletons. This specimen comes from a study of human T cells and chemical hapten exposure. Study-wide context: The sensitizing agent was 2% DPC, placed on about 2 cm by about 2 cm of upper inner arm skin. The patients, most of them female, presented with alopecia areata, totalis or universalis.

Overall study results and limits: Versus controls, significantly more large CDR3 similarity clusters arose from expanded TCRs.

Regarding treatment: therapeutic diphenylcyclopropenone sensitization with weekly scalp DPC. Germline values: CDR1 MNHNS, CDR2 SASEGT. The CDR3 has 16 amino acids. V was cut by 2 bases and J by 2 bases, with 13 bases left in between. The sample consisted of whole blood, taken before DPC sensitization or 2, 6, or about 24 weeks after (not recorded which). The source of this sequence is an adult with alopecia areata. Some clones in this sample may be carry-over from other donors' samples. This table probably holds off-target reads from a library built for another chain. This chain links TRBV6-1 with TRBJ2-4; D perhaps matches TRBD1 (6 bases). The CDR3 here is CASSEYRDNPKNIQYF. In DNA, the CDR3 is TGTGCCAGCAGTGAATACAGGGATAACCCCAAAAACATTCAGTACTTC.